The source of this TCR beta chain is a study of vaccination and CD4 T cells after COVID-19. As for this clonotype: What it recognizes is unknown.

Noted treatment: approximately 11-day PBMC culture with coronavirus spike peptide pools or control peptides (ViraFEST assay). Cultured CD4+ T-cell DNA underwent Oncomine TCR Beta short-read sequencing. TCRdb recomputed calls from the PCR reads with MiXCR, one row per CDR3 protein. In the table there are about 14,000 distinct CDR3 sequences, about three fifths of which are singletons. General study results and limits: Reactive clonotype counts went from median around 20 after infection to 30 to 45 after vaccination, nonsignificantly.

Germline V gene lookup returns CDR1 DFQATT and CDR2 SNEGSKA (reference sequence). This CDR3 is built from 12 residues. Trimming stripped 4 bases from V and 7 bases from J, with 14 bases between. The sequence came from a human donor who had recovered from COVID-19. The sequenced sample consisted of CD4+ T cells from blood, cultured in vitro. The chain couples TRBV20-1 to TRBJ2-7, with a tentative D call TRBD2 (5 bases). CDR3 nucleotides: TGCAGTGCTAAGGCGGGTTTAAGGGAGCAGTACTTC. Translating it yields CSAKAGLREQYF.